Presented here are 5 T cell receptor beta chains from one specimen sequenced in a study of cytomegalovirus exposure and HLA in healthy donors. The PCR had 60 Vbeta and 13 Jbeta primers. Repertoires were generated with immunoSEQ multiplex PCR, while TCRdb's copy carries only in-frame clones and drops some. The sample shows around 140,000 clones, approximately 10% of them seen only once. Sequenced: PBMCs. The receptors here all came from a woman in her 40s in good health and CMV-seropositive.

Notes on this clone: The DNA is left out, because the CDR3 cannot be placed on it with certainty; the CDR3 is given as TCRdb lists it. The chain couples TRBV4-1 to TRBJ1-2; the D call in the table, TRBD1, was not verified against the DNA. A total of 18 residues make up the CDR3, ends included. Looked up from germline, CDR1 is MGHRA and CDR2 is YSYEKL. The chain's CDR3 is CASSQVFLWTGTNYGYTF.

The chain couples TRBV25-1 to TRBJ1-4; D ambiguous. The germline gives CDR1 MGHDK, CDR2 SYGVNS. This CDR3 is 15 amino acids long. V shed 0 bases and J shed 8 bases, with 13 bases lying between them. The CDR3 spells CASSEYRGMGEKLFF. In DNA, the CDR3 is TGTGCCAGCAGTGAATATCGGGGTATGGGAGAAAAACTGTTTTTT. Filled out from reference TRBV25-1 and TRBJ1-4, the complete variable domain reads EADIYQTPRYLVIGTGKKITLECSQTMGHDKMYWYQQDPGMELHLIHYSYGVNSTEKGDLSSESTVSRIRTEHFPLTLESARPSHTSQYLCASSEYRGMGEKLFFGSGTQLSVL.

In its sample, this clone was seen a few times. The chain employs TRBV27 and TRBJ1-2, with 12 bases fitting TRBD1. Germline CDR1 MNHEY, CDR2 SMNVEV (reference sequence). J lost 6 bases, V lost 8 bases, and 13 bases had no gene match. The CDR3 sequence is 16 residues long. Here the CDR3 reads CASGPGTGGGLDGYTF. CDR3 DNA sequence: TGTGCCAGCGGCCCCGGGACAGGGGGCGGGCTCGATGGCTACACCTTC.

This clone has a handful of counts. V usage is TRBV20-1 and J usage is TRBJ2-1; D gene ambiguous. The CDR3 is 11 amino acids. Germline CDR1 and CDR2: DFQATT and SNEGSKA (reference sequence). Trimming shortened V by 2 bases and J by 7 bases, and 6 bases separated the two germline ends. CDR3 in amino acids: CSARRANEQFF. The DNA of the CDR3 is TGCAGTGCTAGAAGAGCGAATGAGCAGTTCTTC.

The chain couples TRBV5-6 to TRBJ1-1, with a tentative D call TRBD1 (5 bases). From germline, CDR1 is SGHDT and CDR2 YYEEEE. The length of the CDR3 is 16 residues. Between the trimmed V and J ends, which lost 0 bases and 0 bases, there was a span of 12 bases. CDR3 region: CASSLVQGGMNTEAFF. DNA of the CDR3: TGTGCCAGCAGCTTGGTTCAGGGTGGAATGAACACTGAAGCTTTCTTT.